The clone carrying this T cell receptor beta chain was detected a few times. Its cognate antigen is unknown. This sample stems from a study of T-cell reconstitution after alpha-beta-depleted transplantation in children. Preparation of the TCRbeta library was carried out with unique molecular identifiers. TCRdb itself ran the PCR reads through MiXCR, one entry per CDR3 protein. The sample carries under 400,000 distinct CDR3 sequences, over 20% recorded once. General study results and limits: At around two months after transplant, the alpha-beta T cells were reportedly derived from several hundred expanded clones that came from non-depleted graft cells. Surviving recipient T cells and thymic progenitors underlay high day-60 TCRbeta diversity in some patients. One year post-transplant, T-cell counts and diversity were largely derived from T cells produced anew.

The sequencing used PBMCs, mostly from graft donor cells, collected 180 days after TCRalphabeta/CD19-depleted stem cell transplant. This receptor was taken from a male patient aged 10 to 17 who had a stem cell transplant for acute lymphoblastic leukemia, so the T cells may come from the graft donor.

The DNA for the CDR3 is TGTGCCAGCAGCTTATTAGGTTTCAAGGGATACGAGCAGTACTTC. It translates to CASSLLGFKGYEQYF. The chain links TRBV7-3 to TRBJ2-7; D remains ambiguous. V shed 2 bases and J shed 4 bases, with 15 bases lying between them. Germline V gene sequence: CDR1 SGHTA, CDR2 FQGTGA. The CDR3 loop spans 15 amino acids.